This T cell receptor beta chain was observed in a study of blood T cell repertoires in COVID-19. Germline values: CDR1 SEHNR, CDR2 FQNEAQ (reference sequence). CDR3 length: 14 amino acids. Trimming stripped 4 bases from V and 6 bases from J, with 15 bases between. Sequenced by immunoSEQ multiplex PCR; TCRdb stores in-frame clones only, minus some. The data hold approximately 670,000 clones, with 90% observed a single time. The chain links TRBV7-9 to TRBJ1-1, with D perhaps TRBD1 (6 bases). Sequenced material: peripheral blood. The TCR sequence derives from a woman younger than 30 with acute or convalescent COVID-19. The CDR3 is CASSWGGPEAEAFF. In nucleotides, the CDR3 is TGTGCCAGCAGCTGGGGGGGCCCTGAGGCTGAAGCTTTCTTT. Based on the CDR3 plus reference TRBV7-9 and TRBJ1-1, the full variable domain is DTGVSQNPRHKITKRGQNVTFRCDPISEHNRLYWYRQTLGQGPEFLTYFQNEAQLEKSRLLSDRFSAERPKGSFSTLEIQRTEQGDSAMYLCASSWGGPEAEAFFGQGTRLTVV.